This T cell receptor (beta chain) originates from a study of response to subunit inactivated influenza vaccine. Trimming took 3 bases from V and 15 from J; bases not matched to a gene: 8. This CDR3 has 13 residues. TCRdb called the RT-PCR reads again in MiXCR, with one record for every CDR3 protein. The sample contains 300,000 to 350,000 distinct CDR3 sequences, 20% to 25% of which appear only once. This TCR derives from a man aged 50-75 years who received an inactivated influenza vaccine. The V call is TRBV12-3 or TRBV12-4, the J call TRBJ2-4; TRBD2 agrees at 10 bases. The material was PBMCs from blood, obtained around 22 months after vaccination. CDR3 bases: TGTGCCAGCAGTTTCGAATTCAGCGGGAGGGTGTACTTC. Its translation: CASSFEFSGRVYF.